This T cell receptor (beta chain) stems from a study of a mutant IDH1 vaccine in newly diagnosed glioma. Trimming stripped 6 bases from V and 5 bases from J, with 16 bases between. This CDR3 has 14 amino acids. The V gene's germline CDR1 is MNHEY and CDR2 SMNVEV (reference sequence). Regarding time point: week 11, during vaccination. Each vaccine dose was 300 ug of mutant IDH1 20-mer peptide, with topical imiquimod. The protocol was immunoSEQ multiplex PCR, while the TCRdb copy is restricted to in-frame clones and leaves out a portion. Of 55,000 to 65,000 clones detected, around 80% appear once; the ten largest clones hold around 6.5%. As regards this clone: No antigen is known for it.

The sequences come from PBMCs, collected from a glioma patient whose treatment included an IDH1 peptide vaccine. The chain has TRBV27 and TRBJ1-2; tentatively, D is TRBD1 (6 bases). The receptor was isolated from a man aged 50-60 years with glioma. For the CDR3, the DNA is TGTGCCAGCAGCCATGACAGGTACATGTATGGCTACACCTTC. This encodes CASSHDRYMYGYTF.